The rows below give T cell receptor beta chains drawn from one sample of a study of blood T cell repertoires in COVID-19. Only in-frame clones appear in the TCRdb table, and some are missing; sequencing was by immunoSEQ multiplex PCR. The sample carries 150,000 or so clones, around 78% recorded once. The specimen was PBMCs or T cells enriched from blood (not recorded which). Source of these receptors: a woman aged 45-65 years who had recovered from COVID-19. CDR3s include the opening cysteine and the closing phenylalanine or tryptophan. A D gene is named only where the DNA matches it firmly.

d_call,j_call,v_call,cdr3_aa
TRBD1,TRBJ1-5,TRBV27,CASSITGGRNQPQHF
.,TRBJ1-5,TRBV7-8,CASSFADQPQHF
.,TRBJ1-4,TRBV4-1,CASSQPTATNEKLFF
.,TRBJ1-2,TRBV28,CASSLFSFGRDDGYTF
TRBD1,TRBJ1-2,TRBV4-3,CASSQSVQGASGYTF
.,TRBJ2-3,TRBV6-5,CASSYSGGLPDTQYF
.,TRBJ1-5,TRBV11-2,CASSLGGGSNQPQHF
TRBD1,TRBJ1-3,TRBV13,CASSLGGTESGNTIYF
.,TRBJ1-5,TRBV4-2,CASSLTREVYQPQHF
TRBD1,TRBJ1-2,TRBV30,CAWSGLGRGSGYTF
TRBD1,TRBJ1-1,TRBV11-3,CASSLDQGGSARNTEAFF
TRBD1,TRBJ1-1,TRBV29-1,CSGYRGPEAFF
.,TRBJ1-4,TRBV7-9,CASSLGQLNEKLFF
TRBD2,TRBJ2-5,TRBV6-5,CASSYQAGGQETQYF
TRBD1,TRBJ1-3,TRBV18,CASSPGQVSITGNTIYF
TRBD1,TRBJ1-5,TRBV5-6,CASSYGTGVVNQPQHF
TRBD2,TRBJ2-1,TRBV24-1,CATSALRGRLLGNEQFF
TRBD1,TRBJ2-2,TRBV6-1,CASSEALRTGSTGELFF
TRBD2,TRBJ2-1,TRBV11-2,CASSSLAGVQVHEQFF
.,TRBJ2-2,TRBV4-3,CASSQSAQRANTGELFF
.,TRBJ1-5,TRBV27,CASSPQNSNQPQHF
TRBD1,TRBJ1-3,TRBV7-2,CASSEGTAAGNTIYF
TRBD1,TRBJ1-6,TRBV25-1,CASSEGQGLSPLHF
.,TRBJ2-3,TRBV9,CASRSYRATDTQYF
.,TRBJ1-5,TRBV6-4,CASRREHSNQPQHF
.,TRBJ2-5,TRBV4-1,CASSQHSSGRETQYF
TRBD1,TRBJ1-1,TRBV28,CASSPGGAPLNTEAFF
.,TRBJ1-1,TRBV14,CASSQDTGRREAFF
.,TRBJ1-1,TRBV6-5,CASRDPGAQAFF
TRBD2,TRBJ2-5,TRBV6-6,CASSYEGTRGETQYF
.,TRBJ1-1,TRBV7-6,CASSLRRMNTEAFF
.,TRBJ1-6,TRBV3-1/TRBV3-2,CASSQEDLRGSPLHF
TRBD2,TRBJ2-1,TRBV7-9,CASSFAQLAGGPSVHEQFF
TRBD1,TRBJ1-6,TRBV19,CASSIADRNNSPLHF
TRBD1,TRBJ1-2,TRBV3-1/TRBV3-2,CASSLGSGQALYGYTF
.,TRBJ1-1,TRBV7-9,CASSPQYTEAFF
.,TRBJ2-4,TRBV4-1,CASSQDRGVAKNIQYF
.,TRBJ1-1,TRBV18,CASSGNSLNTEAFF
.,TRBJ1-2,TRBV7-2,CASSFDRMYGYTF
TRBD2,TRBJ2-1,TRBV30,CAWYRLALYNEQFF
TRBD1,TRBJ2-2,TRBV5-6,CASSLQGARGELFF
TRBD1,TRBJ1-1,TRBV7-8,CASSSTGENTEAFF
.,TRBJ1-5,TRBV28,CASSLPRGPQHF
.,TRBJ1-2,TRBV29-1,CSTEQGYGYTF
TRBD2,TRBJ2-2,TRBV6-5,CASSPGLAGELFF
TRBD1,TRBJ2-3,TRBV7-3,CASSLTRGDTQYF